This T cell receptor beta chain was captured by sequencing in a study of T cell responses to AZD1222 COVID-19 vaccine. Study conclusions and caveats: Rises in breadth and depth of Spike-specific TCRs came after two AZD1222 doses. Of the AZD1222 recipients, only five to seven were seropositive at baseline. At 160-218 and 743-854, vaccine-associated CD4 TCRs were dominant, and they spanned spike.

With respect to this clone: Its target is unknown.

Method: immunoSEQ multiplex PCR; TCRdb's copy keeps in-frame clones and lacks some. Found here are under 200,000 clones, about nine tenths of them singletons; the top ten hold around 1.5%. Germline assignment: CDR1 SGDLS and CDR2 YYNGEE. J lost 4 bases, V lost 0 bases, and 11 bases had no gene match. CDR3 length: 17 residues. The TCR comes from an adult in good health. Sample: peripheral blood, taken on day 0 of AZD1222 vaccination. The V and J genes are TRBV9 and TRBJ2-3; 7 bases are a match to TRBD2. In DNA form, the CDR3 reads TGTGCCAGCAGCGTAGAGGATGGGGAACTAGCGTCAGATACGCAGTATTTT. Its protein is CASSVEDGELASDTQYF.